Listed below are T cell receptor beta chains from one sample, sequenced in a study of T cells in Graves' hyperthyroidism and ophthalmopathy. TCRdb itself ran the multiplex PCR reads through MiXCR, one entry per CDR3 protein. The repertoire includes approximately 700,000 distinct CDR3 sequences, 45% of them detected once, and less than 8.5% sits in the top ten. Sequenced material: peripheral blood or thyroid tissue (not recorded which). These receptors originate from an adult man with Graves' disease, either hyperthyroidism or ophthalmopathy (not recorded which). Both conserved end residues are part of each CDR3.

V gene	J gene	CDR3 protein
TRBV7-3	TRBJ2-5	CASSRMGGAVETQYF
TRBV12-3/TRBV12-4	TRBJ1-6	CASSQRTTVDSPLDF
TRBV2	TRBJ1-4	CASSGAGQGYEKLFF
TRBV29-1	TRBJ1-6	CSVLLPPNEGGSSPLHF
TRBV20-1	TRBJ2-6	CSARETASGANVLTF
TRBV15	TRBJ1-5	CAASSLGGGNQPQHF
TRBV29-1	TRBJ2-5	CSVEAGVAETQYF
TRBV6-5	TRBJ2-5	CASSYDTITQYF
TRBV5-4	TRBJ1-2	CASRRALPGSGYTF
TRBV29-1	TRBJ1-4	CSVTGVAVTNEKLFF
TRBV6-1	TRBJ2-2	CASSPGSTSGANTGELFF
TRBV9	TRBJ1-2	CASSQDPGTYGYTF
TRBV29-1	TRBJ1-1	CSVGSRVNTEAFF
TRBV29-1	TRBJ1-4	CSITGTGTEKLFF
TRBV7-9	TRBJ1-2	CASSPHSLPGHRYGYTF
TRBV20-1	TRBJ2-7	CSARAGRDYEQYF
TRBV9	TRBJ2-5	CASSADRGATQYF